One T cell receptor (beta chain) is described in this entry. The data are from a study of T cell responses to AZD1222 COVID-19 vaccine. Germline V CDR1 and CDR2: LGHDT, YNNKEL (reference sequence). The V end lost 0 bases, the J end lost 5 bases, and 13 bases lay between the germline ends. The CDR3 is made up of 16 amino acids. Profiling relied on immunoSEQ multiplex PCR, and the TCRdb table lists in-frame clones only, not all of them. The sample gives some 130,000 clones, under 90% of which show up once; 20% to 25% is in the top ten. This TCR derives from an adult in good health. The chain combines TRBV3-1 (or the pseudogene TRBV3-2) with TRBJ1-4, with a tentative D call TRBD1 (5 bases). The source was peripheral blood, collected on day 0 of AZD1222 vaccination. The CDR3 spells CASSQDAGTSNEKLFF. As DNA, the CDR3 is TGTGCCAGCAGCCAAGACGCCGGGACCTCGAATGAAAAACTGTTTTTT.